This paragraph reports one T cell receptor (beta chain). Its antigen is undetermined. A single record per CDR3 protein comes from TCRdb applying MiXCR to the 5' RACE reads. Of some 790,000 distinct CDR3 sequences listed, roughly 18% are singletons. V was shortened by 3 bases and J by 7 bases, with 13 bases between the two germline ends. The germline V gene has CDR1 PRHDT and CDR2 FYEKMQ (reference sequence). The CDR3 runs to 14 residues. These data come from a study of identical twins. Study observations and caveats: There was more out-of-frame TCR alpha sharing in monozygotic twins than models estimated.

These data were also reused for a study on T cells expressing NK-cell markers. That paper states: In several donors, dominant clonotypes made up about 28.3-60.1% of CD3+CD56-NKG2C+ cells.

This chain connects TRBV13 to TRBJ2-1; D might be TRBD2 (5 bases). The sequencing input was PBMCs. This TCR derives from a woman aged 18-35 years in good health. The CDR3 coding sequence is TGTGCCAGCAGCTTCGACAAACGAGGGAATGAGCAGTTCTTC. Protein product: CASSFDKRGNEQFF.